This TCR beta chain was recorded in a study of cytomegalovirus exposure and HLA in healthy donors (dated by TCRdb to 2017 to 2019). Regarding the research as a whole: An earlier analysis of roughly 630 of the donors reported about 290 Gb of sequence data and 117 million unique TCR beta sequences from roughly 200 million T cells. Using immunosequencing, the study profiled T cell repertoires from 550 to 750 subjects and related those repertoires to cytomegalovirus serostatus. Roughly five DR-DQ haplotypes were treated as single units for association and clustering because of strong linkage in the cohort. Alongside the repertoire data, information on donor age, sex, ethnicity and CMV serostatus was compiled. Of the approximately 400 genotyped donors, approximately 80% were placed in the genetic ancestry cluster associated with self-reported Caucasian donors. Rather than using new phenotypic data, the later analysis identified candidate immune exposures from TCR beta sequences and from how often those sequences occurred across donors. The study combined high-throughput TCR immunosequencing, statistical association of individual TCRs with disease status, and machine learning to predict cytomegalovirus infection status. On average, around 200,000 unique TCR beta nucleotide sequences were sequenced per donor among a few hundred genotyped donors of the cohort, with roughly 18% of those sequences being non-productive. The number of typed donors differed by locus: roughly 629-640 for A, B, C, DRB1 and DQB1; 500 to 550 for DQA1; 606 for DPA1; and about 450 for DPB1. The study aimed to test whether signatures of past pathogen exposure could be identified by cataloging public T cell receptors. Both class I and class II loci were covered by HLA typing, at four-digit resolution. Along with the roughly 610-subject first cohort, a separate validation cohort of over a hundred different subjects was used. To decide whether each TCR beta V gene segment behaved as functional or pseudogenic, an earlier analysis of some 600 of the donors relied on high-throughput TCR beta sequencing. Every repertoire in the discovery cohort had been generated on one and the same sequencing platform. An early release that covered some 630 HLA-typed donors contained approximately 300 gigabases of sequencing data and 65 million to 100 million unique TCR sequences. In a later genetic analysis, genome-wide SNP genotypes for about 65% of the 666 donors were used, and that subset was treated as a discovery cohort. To study patterns of TCR occurrence, a later analysis re-analyzed previously published TCR beta repertoires from around 700 donors and added high-resolution HLA genotyping.

The library was generated by the immunoSEQ multiplex PCR assay. For the multiplex PCR, a mixture combining 60 forward primers for TCR Vbeta segments and 13 reverse primers for TCR Jbeta segments was used. The CDR3 region of rearranged TCR beta genes was amplified from genomic DNA with a multiplex PCR assay. The Illumina HiSeq System was used to sequence the amplified TCR beta libraries as 87-base-pair reads. The study's own analysis went as follows. A later analysis counted some 74 million unique TCR beta chains across the 666 repertoires, and some 12 million of these chains were shared by at least two donors. To remove PCR and sequencing errors, raw reads were error-corrected and collapsed into unique sequences using a nearest-neighbor algorithm that merged closely related sequences. To assign V, D and J gene segments, CDR3 sequences were aligned to IMGT reference sequences. Each retained sequence needed at least a six-nucleotide match to both a V gene segment and a J gene segment. A rearrangement was called productive if the CDR3 had no stop codons and remained in frame with V and J, and every other rearrangement was called non-productive. CDR3 was defined by IMGT convention, running from the second conserved V-encoded cysteine to the conserved J-encoded phenylalanine. The earlier analysis of about 530 of the donors excluded any sequence lacking an unambiguous match to a single V gene segment. An earlier analysis of fewer than 750 of the donors called V segments functional above 56.7% productive rearrangements and segregating when the between-donor standard deviation exceeded 5%. A statistical classification framework was built for diagnosing cytomegalovirus status from the catalog of TCR beta chain sequences. V and J gene assignment, in a later analysis, came from comparing TCR nucleotide sequences with IMGT/GENE-DB human TR gene sequences. Using the TCRdist pipeline, a later analysis assigned CDR3 sequences along with most-parsimonious VDJ recombination scenarios. In a later analysis, each TCR beta chain was defined by its CDR3 amino acid sequence together with its V-gene family, and reads without a unique V-gene family were excluded. As a way to deal with suspected cross-contamination and a sequencing artifact, a later analysis dropped hundreds of nucleotide sequences that were highly shared and had low generation probability. For each public chain, a later analysis derived a clonal expansion index from normalized ranks of inferred template counts within each repertoire. In a later analysis, generation probabilities were computed with a VDJ recombination model fitted to out-of-frame rearrangements, and the resulting probabilities were checked against IGoR. In a later analysis, TCR-TCR, TCR-HLA and TCR-CMV co-occurrence was scored with hypergeometric tests, and a repertoire-size bias correction was applied to TCR pairs. A later analysis estimated false discovery rates by permuting HLA or CMV assignments 20 times. In a later analysis, co-occurring TCRs were grouped using DBSCAN, with TCRdist sequence similarity added in when clustering inside HLA-allele-positive subsets. Repertoires with fewer than 30,000 or more than 120,000 public chains, plus five repertoires with anomalous nucleotide sharing, were excluded from co-occurrence clustering. Entries here come from immuneACCESS through TCRdb and include only in-frame sequences with V and J called. Some clones fail to appear in such tables; in the studies checked, an unresolved V gene covers under half of the shortfall, and the cause of the remainder is unknown. The V and J calls and the clone size are those of that table, but D and trimming were determined from the DNA. In this sample the table shows 55,000 to 80,000 clones, roughly 73% of which occur a single time. 9% to 10% of the sample comes from the top ten.

The CDR3 contains 13 residues, cysteine and phenylalanine counted. Here the CDR3 DNA is all that survives: 39 bases in frame from base 1. The germline V gene specifies LGHNA as CDR1 and YNFKEQ as CDR2. The V end loses 5 bases and the J end loses 4 bases, and a stretch of 11 bases separates them. Paper-wide results and their limitations: The authors suggested that the approach could potentially be extended to other disease states and immunological phenotypes. Strong co-occurrence of HLA alleles, especially DR and DQ, made assigning TCR associations to individual alleles difficult. In a later analysis, the rate of TCR association differed among HLA loci, with DRB1 alleles having the most associated TCRs and HLA-C alleles having the fewest. In the study, 150 to 200 TCR beta chains were listed as associated with cytomegalovirus. CMV serostatus was the only immune exposure information available for the cohort. According to a later analysis, parvovirus B19, influenza, CMV and Epstein-Barr virus appeared linked to several top co-occurrence clusters. Broadly in line with IMGT annotations, most TCR beta V segments showed up in productive rearrangements about 87% or about 30% of the time in an earlier analysis of a few hundred of the donors. The earlier analysis of some 560 of the donors excluded over 15 rarely observed V segments, including chromosome 9 orphons, because counts were too low. A cluster of highly shared sequence variants was judged likely to represent a technical artifact of the sequencing pipeline. In a later analysis, HLA-associated TCR beta chains were found to be more clonally expanded and to have lower generation probabilities than equally common non-associated chains. Linkage disequilibrium might explain the correlated functional status among segregating V segments, but an unknown experimental factor could not be excluded. The cohort was sequenced for TCR beta chains only, and without alpha or paired-chain data the features that could be detected were limited. The classifier was reported to diagnose cytomegalovirus status with high specificity and sensitivity in both the original cohort and the validation cohort. A later genetic analysis reported fewer N-insertions in productive TCRs among donors in an Asian-associated ancestry cluster than the roughly 700-donor mean. Because the 87-base-pair reads could not distinguish some IMGT-functional V segments, including TRBV6-2 and TRBV6-3, those segments were excluded. Because HLA typing was missing for some donors at each locus, association tests included only the typed subset. In a later analysis, most CMV-associated TCR beta chains were found to appear HLA-restricted, with HLA associations seemingly driven largely by CMV exposure. Roughly uniform sequencing depth across donors was assumed in presence/absence analyses, although this assumption may not hold. A few of the identified cytomegalovirus-associated TCR beta chains were confirmed in vitro to be specific for cytomegalovirus antigens. At a false discovery rate of 0.05, a later analysis linked 15,000 to 20,000 TCR beta sequences to specific HLA alleles. While some public TCRs were present in many individuals, most TCR sequences turned up only very rarely across donors. V-gene and J-gene trimming of TCR beta chains was associated with a missense DCLRE1C variant in a later genetic analysis, and the association was replicated in an independent cohort. A further reported finding was that TCR beta sequences accurately predicted the HLA-A and HLA-B alleles for most subjects in the first cohort.

The cohort comprised around 690 healthy bone marrow donors. At the time of sampling, all cohort members were nominally healthy, though unrecorded immune exposures were likely present. The donor was CMV seronegative and was included in the group of about 350 seronegative cohort members. Every donor gave a peripheral blood sample, and the peripheral blood mononuclear cells from that sample were used for TCR beta sequencing. Genomic DNA was extracted from the blood cell samples with the Qiagen DNeasy Blood Extraction Kit. As for this clone: Its recognized antigen is unknown. Base qualities were left out, and no much larger clone turns up one base away.

This chain is built from TRBV4-2 and TRBJ1-1, with TRBD1 as a weak D call on 6 bases. The sample was PBMCs. The sequence came from a man aged 40-49 years in good health and CMV-seronegative. CDR3 protein: CASSDSGVTEAFF. Here is the DNA: TGTGCCAGCAGCGACTCAGGGGTCACTGAAGCTTTCTTT.